This T cell receptor beta chain was sequenced for a study of shared clonotypes between healthy human individuals. Here immunoSEQ multiplex PCR was the method, and the copy in TCRdb shows in-frame clones only, minus some. The sample holds about 2.4 million clones, roughly 93% seen once. Trimming took off 6 bases at V and 9 bases at J, with 15 bases between the two ends. The CDR3 extends over 13 amino acids. The germline CDR1 and CDR2 sequences are MDHEN and SYDVKM. Sequenced: naive CD4+ T cells from PBMCs. Subset given: CD45RA+ positively selected. The V call is TRBV28, the J call TRBJ1-5; weak D call: TRBD1 (6 bases). The receptor's source is a man younger than 35 in good health. Some clones in this sample may be carry-over from other donors' samples. The CDR3 DNA sequence: TGTGCCAGCAGCAGACAGGCCCCCGCGCCCCAGCATTTT. Translation: CASSRQAPAPQHF. The variable domain in full, completed from reference TRBV28 and TRBJ1-5, reads DVKVTQSSRYLVKRTGEKVFLECVQDMDHENMFWYRQDPGLGLRLIYFSYDVKMKEKGDIPEGYSVSREKKERFSLILESASTNQTSMYLCASSRQAPAPQHFGDGTRLSIL.